This record covers a single T cell receptor beta chain. The table came from immunoSEQ multiplex PCR; TCRdb's copy has only in-frame clones and leaves some out. The sample has 120,000 or so clones, more than 85% seen once. Trimming cost V 2 bases and J 1 base, with 16 bases left between them. The CDR3 has 17 residues. This sample is drawn from a study of PD-1 blockade in mismatch repair-deficient tumors. The chain is built from TRBV6-7 and TRBJ2-3, with D possibly matching TRBD2 (5 bases). TRBV6-7 is classed as an ORF, of uncertain function. Sequenced material: peripheral blood, taken 44 weeks after starting pembrolizumab. The receptor comes from an adult with mismatch repair-deficient cancer. The CDR3, as DNA: TGTGCCAGCAGTTACCAGCTAGCCCTTCGCCGCACAGATACGCAGTATTTT. This codes for CASSYQLALRRTDTQYF.